The clone carrying this T cell receptor beta chain was counted ten times or more. The source of the sample is a study of T cells in Graves' hyperthyroidism and ophthalmopathy. TCR beta CDR3 regions were amplified from RNA. Researchers ran a first-round RT-PCR on the TCR CDR3 using the HTBI primer set. TCRdb reprocessed the multiplex PCR reads with MiXCR, giving one entry per CDR3 protein. The sample carries about 400,000 distinct CDR3 sequences, approximately 13% recorded once. Germline values: CDR1 MNHEY, CDR2 SMNVEV (reference sequence). Between the trimmed V and J ends, which lost 5 bases and 4 bases, there was a span of 15 bases. This CDR3 has 15 residues. Graves' hyperthyroidism without ophthalmopathy progression within 18 months was termed stable.

The clonotype was recovered from a young woman with Graves' hyperthyroidism. Sequencing was carried out using blood. The chain is built from TRBV27 and TRBJ2-1; D gene unclear. The CDR3 region has the DNA TGTGCCAGCAGTACGGCTGGAGACCTTTACAATGAGCAGTTCTTC. Its translation is CASSTAGDLYNEQFF.